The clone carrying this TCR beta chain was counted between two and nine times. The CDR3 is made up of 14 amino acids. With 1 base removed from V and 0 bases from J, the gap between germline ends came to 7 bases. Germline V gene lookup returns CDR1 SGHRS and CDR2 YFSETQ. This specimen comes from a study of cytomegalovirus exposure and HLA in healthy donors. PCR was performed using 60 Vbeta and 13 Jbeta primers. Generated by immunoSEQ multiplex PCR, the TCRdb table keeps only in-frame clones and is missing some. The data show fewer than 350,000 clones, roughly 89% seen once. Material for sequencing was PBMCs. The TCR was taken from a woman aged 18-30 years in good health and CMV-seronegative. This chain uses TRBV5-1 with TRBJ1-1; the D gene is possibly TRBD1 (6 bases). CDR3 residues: CASSLQGMNTEAFF. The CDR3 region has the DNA TGCGCCAGCAGCTTGCAGGGGATGAACACTGAAGCTTTCTTT.